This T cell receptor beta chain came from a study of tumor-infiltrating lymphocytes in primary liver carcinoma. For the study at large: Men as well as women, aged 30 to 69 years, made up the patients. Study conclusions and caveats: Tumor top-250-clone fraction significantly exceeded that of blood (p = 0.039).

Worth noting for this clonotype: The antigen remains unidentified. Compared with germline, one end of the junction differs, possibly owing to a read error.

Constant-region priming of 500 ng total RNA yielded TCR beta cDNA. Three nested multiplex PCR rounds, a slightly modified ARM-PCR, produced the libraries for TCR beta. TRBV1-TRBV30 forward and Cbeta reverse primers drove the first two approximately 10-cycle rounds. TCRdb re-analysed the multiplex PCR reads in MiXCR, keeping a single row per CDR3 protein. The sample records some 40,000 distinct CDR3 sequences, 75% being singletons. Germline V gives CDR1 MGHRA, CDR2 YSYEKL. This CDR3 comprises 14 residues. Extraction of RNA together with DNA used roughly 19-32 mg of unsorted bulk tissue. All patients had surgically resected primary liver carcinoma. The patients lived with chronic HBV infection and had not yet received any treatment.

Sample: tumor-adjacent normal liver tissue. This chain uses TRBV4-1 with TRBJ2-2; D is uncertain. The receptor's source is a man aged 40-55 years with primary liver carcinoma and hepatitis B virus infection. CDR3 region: CVSSQVATIGELFF. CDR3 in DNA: TGCGTCAGCAGCCAAGTCGCCACCATCGGGGAGCTGTTTTTT.